This T cell receptor beta chain was recovered during a study of T cells in localized non-small cell lung cancer. This CDR3 has 19 residues. Germline V CDR1 and CDR2: SEHNR, FQNEAQ (reference sequence). J was trimmed by 0 bases and V by 5 bases; bases with no gene match: 13. Only in-frame clones appear in the TCRdb table, and some are missing; sequencing was by immunoSEQ multiplex PCR. The sample consists of 30,000 or so clones, about 90% of them appearing once. Remarks on this clone: Its antigen remains unknown.

General study results and limits: Researchers found a median around 50 of the top 100 tumor clones in adjacent lung. Uninvolved adjacent lung had the highest recorded T cell clonality, with tumor below it.

V and J are TRBV7-9 and TRBJ2-6, with 7 positions matching TRBD1. The sample here was peripheral blood, taken before any cancer treatment. The receptor comes from a female donor at least 60 years old with stage I lung adenocarcinoma. The CDR3 bases are TGTGCCAGCAGCCCAGGCGCAGGGGGTGGTTCCTCTGGGGCCAACGTCCTGACTTTC. Residues: CASSPGAGGGSSGANVLTF.